The clone carrying this T cell receptor beta chain was found many times. Antigen: not known. Germline CDR1 and CDR2: LGHDT and YNNKEL (reference sequence). Trimming removed 1 base at V and 1 base at J, with 12 bases between. This CDR3 region has 16 residues. These data originate in a study of CD8+CD57+ T cells in acquired aplastic anemia. Study as a whole: In CD4+ cells, healthy donors produced an average of roughly 11 million reads. Study findings and constraints: Some 29 shared CD8+ CDR3s appeared highly expressed within patients' immunodominant clones.

Genomic DNA provided the template from which TCR beta VDJ and CDR3 profiles were obtained. TCRdb re-called the reads through MiXCR, storing one row per CDR3 protein. The repertoire holds a few hundred thousand distinct CDR3 sequences, roughly 68% seen once, with less than 4% in the top ten. The receptor was derived from a human donor in good health, serving as a control. Sample: sorted CD4+, CD8+, or CD8+CD57+ T cells (not recorded which) from PBMCs. The chain uses TRBV3-1 and TRBJ2-3; D gene uncertain. CDR3 DNA sequence: TGTGCCAGCAGCCAAGGGATGGTTGCAGGCACAGATACGCAGTATTTT. Protein product: CASSQGMVAGTDTQYF.